This entry lists 11 T cell receptor beta chains sequenced from one sample in a study of blood T cell repertoires in COVID-19 (dated by TCRdb to 2018 to 2021). Receptor libraries were prepared by the immunoSEQ multiplex PCR assay. The source is immuneACCESS, and TCRdb retained only in-frame sequences with V and J called. Part of the clones is not carried over; for the studies checked, unresolved V genes explain less than half of this, and the remainder is unexplained. The sample contains about 23,000 clones, approximately 90% of them found a single time. The ten largest clones take up around 20% of the sample. Sequencing was done on a sample of peripheral blood. Receptors originate from a woman older than 75 with acute or convalescent COVID-19.

The chain has TRBV6-5 and TRBJ2-1, with D possibly matching TRBD2 (6 bases). Deletions cut 6 bases from V and 12 bases from J, with 21 bases between. The CDR3 length is 14 residues. The V gene's germline CDR1 is MNHEY and CDR2 SVGAGI. CDR3 bases: TGTGCCAGCAGAGCCTTCCATTACGGGAGTCCGCAGTTCTTC. It is translated as CASRAFHYGSPQFF.

The rearrangement links TRBV19 to TRBJ2-2; D is perhaps TRBD2 (5 bases). CDR3 size: 17 residues. CDR1 is LNHDA and CDR2 is SQIVND in the germline V gene (reference sequence). V shed 9 bases and J shed 3 bases, with 23 bases lying between them. The CDR3 protein is CASRARALSGDTGELFF. CDR3 nucleotide sequence: TGTGCCAGCCGAGCCCGGGCTCTTTCCGGGGACACCGGGGAGCTGTTTTTT.

The chain combines TRBV5-6 with TRBJ2-1, with D perhaps matching TRBD2 (6 bases). Germline assignment: CDR1 SGHDT and CDR2 YYEEEE. The V and J ends lost 4 bases and 4 bases respectively, with 27 bases between them. The CDR3 sequence is 19 residues long. The CDR3 is CASSQKLNLKGLSYNEQFF. Written as DNA, the CDR3 is TGTGCCAGCAGCCAAAAATTAAATTTAAAGGGACTGTCATACAATGAGCAGTTCTTC.

The V call is TRBV7-9, the J call TRBJ1-2, with D perhaps matching TRBD1 (6 bases). Trimming left V 5 bases short and J 4 bases short, with 17 bases between. The CDR3 contains 15 residues. Germline V gives CDR1 SEHNR, CDR2 FQNEAQ (reference sequence). Here the CDR3 reads CASSPFTGNSYGYTF. In nucleotides, the CDR3 is TGTGCCAGCAGCCCATTTACAGGGAACTCCTATGGCTACACCTTC.

The V call is TRBV5-4, the J call TRBJ2-1, with D perhaps TRBD2 (6 bases). Germline assignment: CDR1 SGHNT and CDR2 YYREEE (reference sequence). V gave up 3 bases and J gave up 10 bases, with 14 bases separating them. The CDR3 loop spans 13 amino acids. CDR3 nucleotide sequence: TGTGCCAGCAGCTGGGACTTCGGCGGGGAGCAGTTCTTC. It specifies CASSWDFGGEQFF.

J is TRBJ1-4 and V is TRBV11-2; no reliable D call. The germline V and J ends were trimmed by 3 bases and 3 bases, with 5 bases remaining between them. This CDR3 is 13 amino acids long. Germline lookup yields CDR1 SGHAT and CDR2 FQNNGV. CDR3 nucleotides: TGTGCCAGCAGCTTTCCTTCTAATGAAAAACTGTTTTTT. It translates to CASSFPSNEKLFF.

The J gene is TRBJ2-5, the V gene TRBV6-5; 7 positions agree with TRBD2. Germline V lookup: CDR1 MNHEY, CDR2 SVGAGI. The V segment lost 7 bases and the J segment 1 base; nucleotides outside the gene matches: 9. This CDR3 comprises 15 residues. The CDR3 DNA reads as TGTGCCAGCAAGTGGGGGGGAGGGCCCCAAGAGACCCAGTACTTC. Encoded protein: CASKWGGGPQETQYF.

Notes on this clone: Compared with germline, one end of the junction differs, possibly owing to a read error. CDR3 sequence: CASSPGTLETFF. CDR3 nucleotide sequence: TGTGCCAGCAGCCCTGGGACACTTGAAACTTTCTTT. V is TRBV3-1 (or the pseudogene TRBV3-2) and J is TRBJ1-1, with D tentatively TRBD1 (6 bases). CDR1 is LGHDT and CDR2 is YNNKEL in the germline V gene (reference sequence). CDR3 size: 12 residues.

The chain is built from TRBV29-1 and TRBJ1-2, with D possibly matching TRBD1 (5 bases). The V gene lost 2 bases and the J gene lost 0 bases, with 10 bases spanning the gap. The CDR3 has 14 residues. Germline lookup yields CDR1 SQVTM and CDR2 ANQGSEA. The DNA of the CDR3 is TGCAGCGTTGAAAAGGGGCTGGCTAACTATGGCTACACCTTC. Encoded protein: CSVEKGLANYGYTF.

This clone was observed a single time. The chain uses TRBV30 and TRBJ2-7; D remains unclear. Looked up from germline, CDR1 is GTSNPN and CDR2 is SVGIG (reference sequence). The CDR3 runs to 13 residues. Trimming left V 4 bases short and J 0 bases short, with 10 bases between. CDR3 sequence reads: CAWTAGSSYEQYF. CDR3 coding DNA: TGTGCCTGGACTGCAGGATCCTCCTACGAGCAGTACTTC.

The CDR3 spells CASSQEQPWGNQPQHF. The CDR3 bases are TGCGCCAGCAGCCAAGAACAGCCCTGGGGCAATCAGCCCCAGCATTTT. The chain carries TRBV4-1 and TRBJ1-5; no clear D gene. Looked up from germline, CDR1 is MGHRA and CDR2 is YSYEKL. Trimming left V 0 bases short and J 2 bases short, with 11 bases between. CDR3 length: 16 amino acids.